The 30 T cell receptor beta chains presented below share a single source sample, sequenced in a study of blood T cells in healthy people across ages. Alongside a J-beta primer mix, a sample-barcoded 5' primer served in a second PCR lasting roughly 7 to 11 cycles. TCRdb processed the 5' RACE reads anew with MiXCR; each CDR3 protein has one entry. The sample lists 600,000 or so distinct CDR3 sequences; 20% to 25% were seen once. What was sequenced was blood. Receptors were obtained from a man in his 70s in good health.

This clonotype was counted a few times. The V gene is TRBV5-1, the J gene TRBJ1-2; D might be TRBD1 (5 bases). Trimming shortened V by 0 bases and J by 2 bases, and 11 bases separated the two germline ends. Germline-derived CDR1 and CDR2 are SGHRS and YFSETQ. The length of the CDR3 is 15 residues. The CDR3 here is CASSLGDYGNYGYTF. In DNA form, the CDR3 reads TGCGCCAGCAGCTTGGGGGACTACGGGAACTATGGCTACACCTTC.

The genes are TRBV5-1 and TRBJ1-1; D not resolved. The CDR3 has 12 amino acids. Deletions cut 4 bases from V and 5 bases from J, with 9 bases between. Germline V gene sequence: CDR1 SGHRS, CDR2 YFSETQ. In DNA, the CDR3 is TGCGCCAGCAGCGTGAAGGAGACTGAAGCTTTCTTT. Amino acids: CASSVKETEAFF.

In this sample, this clonotype turned up a few times. The chain recombines TRBV20-1 with TRBJ1-4; the D is unclear. V was cut by 5 bases and J by 0 bases, with 10 bases left in between. Germline lookup yields CDR1 DFQATT and CDR2 SNEGSKA (reference sequence). The CDR3 is made up of 14 amino acids. The CDR3 sequence: CSADDTSTNEKLFF. CDR3 DNA sequence: TGCAGTGCTGATGATACTTCAACTAATGAAAAACTGTTTTTT.

This chain links TRBV20-1 with TRBJ1-2; no reliable D call. CDR3 length: 12 amino acids. The germline CDR1 and CDR2 sequences are DFQATT and SNEGSKA (reference sequence). Between the trimmed V and J ends, which lost 5 bases and 7 bases, there was a span of 14 bases. The CDR3 nucleotides are TGCAGTGCTCTCGACAACAAGGCTGGCTACACCTTC. Encoded protein: CSALDNKAGYTF.

Only a few counts were recorded for this clonotype. V usage is TRBV6-1 and J usage is TRBJ2-1; TRBD1 or TRBD2 may be the D gene (5 bases each). The J call is doubtful: the DNA matches TRBJ2-5 better. This CDR3 has 14 residues. Per germline, CDR1 MNHNS and CDR2 SASEGT. This CDR3 reads CASSEAPGPGTQYF. CDR3 in DNA: TGTGCCAGCAGTGAAGCGCCGGGACCAGGGACCCAGTACTTC.

The rearrangement uses TRBV6-1 and TRBJ2-3; D is unresolved. Trimming pared 3 bases from V and 5 bases from J, leaving 12 bases between. Germline V gives CDR1 MNHNS, CDR2 SASEGT. CDR3 size: 14 residues. CDR3 amino acids: CASSDEGLVDTQYF. For the CDR3, the DNA is TGTGCCAGCAGTGACGAAGGGCTCGTAGATACGCAGTATTTT.

The chain uses TRBV10-3 and TRBJ2-5; D is perhaps TRBD2 (6 bases). CDR1 ENHRY and CDR2 SYGVKD come from the germline V gene. This CDR3 is built from 15 residues. The ends were cut back, 0 bases at V and 1 base at J, with 9 bases in the middle. CDR3 nucleotide sequence: TGTGCCATCAGTGAGTCGAGGCGGGGCCAAGAGACCCAGTACTTC. Its protein product is CAISESRRGQETQYF.

This clonotype was detected ten times or more. The J gene is TRBJ1-4, the V gene TRBV5-1; D perhaps matches TRBD1 (6 bases). V lost 0 bases, J lost 0 bases, and 12 bases lay in between. Per the germline V gene, CDR1 is SGHRS and CDR2 is YFSETQ. This CDR3 is built from 17 residues. The CDR3 sequence is CASSLDGGATTNEKLFF. CDR3 in DNA: TGCGCCAGCAGCTTGGATGGGGGGGCTACAACTAATGAAAAACTGTTTTTT.

Concerning this clonotype itself: Germline is not matched at one junction end, which may reflect a read error. V gene TRBV5-6 combines with J gene TRBJ2-1; tentatively, D is TRBD2 (5 bases). This CDR3 comprises 15 residues. Germline V gene lookup returns CDR1 SGHDT and CDR2 YYEEEE. DNA for the CDR3: TGTGCCAGTAGCTTGGAGAGCGGAGCATACAATGAGCAGTTCTTC. Translation gives CASSLESGAYNEQFF.

V usage is TRBV6-5 and J usage is TRBJ2-1; D is perhaps TRBD1 (6 bases). The germline CDR1 and CDR2 sequences are MNHEY and SVGAGI. This CDR3 contains 15 residues. V was trimmed by 6 bases and J by 6 bases, leaving 18 bases between them. The CDR3 is CASRTLDRMANEQFF. Written as DNA, the CDR3 is TGTGCCAGCAGAACGTTGGACAGAATGGCCAATGAGCAGTTCTTC.

The chain carries TRBV10-1 and TRBJ1-5, with no clear D. Germline CDR1 WNHNN, CDR2 SYGVQD (reference sequence). The CDR3 is 15 amino acids. Trimming removed 0 bases at V and 2 bases at J, with 8 bases between. In DNA, the CDR3 is TGCGCCAGCAGTGAGTCGGCCTGGGGCAATCAGCCCCAGCATTTT. As protein: CASSESAWGNQPQHF.

This clonotype has a handful of counts. V usage is TRBV21-1 and J usage is TRBJ2-6. TRBV21-1 is given as a pseudogene. The CDR3 runs 16 residues. The CDR3 here is CASSGPRGYGANVLTF. CDR3 in DNA: TGTGCCAGCAGCGGCCCCAGGGGGTATGGGGCCAACGTCCTGACTTTC.

The rearrangement joins TRBV28 to TRBJ1-4, with 11 bases identical to TRBD1. The junction had 2 bases not matched to a gene; V was cut back by 5 bases and J by 9 bases. The germline V gene has CDR1 MDHEN and CDR2 SYDVKM. CDR3 length equals 13 residues. CDR3 amino acids: CASSRTGGQKLFF. DNA of the CDR3: TGTGCCAGCAGTCGGACAGGGGGCCAAAAACTGTTTTTT.

The chain has TRBV5-1 and TRBJ2-5; 9 bases map to TRBD2. The CDR3 has 14 amino acids. CDR1 and CDR2 (germline): SGHRS, YFSETQ. V shed 7 bases and J 4 bases; nucleotides not matched to a gene: 8. The CDR3 bases are TGCGCCAGCTCTAGCGGGGCCAGTCGAGAGACCCAGTACTTC. It is translated as CASSSGASRETQYF.

This clonotype turned up a few times. One end of the junction does not line up with germline, which may come from a read error. The chain uses TRBV7-7 and TRBJ2-1; 10 bases fit TRBD2. The CDR3 covers 18 residues. Per germline, CDR1 SSHAT and CDR2 FNYEAQ (reference sequence). DNA of the CDR3: TGTGCTAGCAGCCTCCAACCATCTCTAGCGGGAGCCTACAATGAGCAGTTCTTC. It is translated as CASSLQPSLAGAYNEQFF.

V is TRBV24-1 and J is TRBJ2-3; D might be TRBD1 (7 bases). The germline V gene encodes CDR1 KGHDR and CDR2 SFDVKD. The germline V and J ends were trimmed by 0 bases and 2 bases, with 23 bases remaining between them. This CDR3 has 20 residues. The CDR3 bases are TGTGCCACCAGTGATTTGCATTCCAGGGGGGACCCCTTCCCCACAGATACGCAGTATTTT. It translates to CATSDLHSRGDPFPTDTQYF.

This clonotype came up many times. The chain links TRBV6-2 or TRBV6-3 to TRBJ2-1; D is perhaps TRBD1 (5 bases). Trimming took 5 bases from V and 5 from J, leaving 19 bases between them. The CDR3 has 16 residues. The germline V gene encodes CDR1 MNHEY and CDR2 SVGEGT. The CDR3 nucleotides are TGTGCCAGCAGTCGTAGTGGGGCAATAACAAACAATGAGCAGTTCTTC. It is translated as CASSRSGAITNNEQFF.

In this sample, this clonotype turned up a few times. The chain couples TRBV12-3 or TRBV12-4 to TRBJ2-7; weak D call: TRBD2 (6 bases). The CDR3 has 14 residues. V was trimmed by 6 bases and J by 1 base, leaving 13 bases between them. CDR3 sequence reads: CASSEARESYEQYF. CDR3 nucleotide sequence: TGTGCCAGCAGCGAGGCACGGGAGTCCTACGAGCAGTACTTC.

This clonotype was counted many times. The chain couples TRBV5-5 to TRBJ2-1, with a weak D call TRBD2 (6 bases). Trimming took off 1 base at V and 4 bases at J, with 9 bases between the two ends. The CDR3 runs 14 residues. Germline V lookup: CDR1 SGHKS, CDR2 YYEKEE (reference sequence). CDR3 sequence: CASSLRLEYNEQFF. The CDR3 DNA is TGTGCCAGCAGCTTGAGACTAGAGTACAATGAGCAGTTCTTC.

This clonotype was detected a few times. It may be a read error: a sequence one base away is much more abundant. The chain is built from TRBV12-3 or TRBV12-4 and TRBJ2-2, with unresolved D. The CDR3 is 14 amino acids. CDR3 DNA: TGTGCCCGCAGTTTTGGGGTGGACACCGGGGAGCTGTTTTTT. Translation gives CARSFGVDTGELFF.

V gene TRBV29-1 combines with J gene TRBJ2-1; 13 bases match TRBD2. V trimming: 4 bases; J trimming: 7 bases; junction bases outside the gene matches: 7. The germline V gene encodes CDR1 SQVTM and CDR2 ANQGSEA. This CDR3 spans 15 amino acids. DNA for the CDR3: TGCAGCGTTGTGGGGGGACTAGCGGGAATGAATGAGCAGTTCTTC. Protein product: CSVVGGLAGMNEQFF.

This clonotype was detected many times. This chain joins TRBV5-1 and TRBJ1-1; D is unclear. The CDR3 is made up of 14 amino acids. Germline V lookup: CDR1 SGHRS, CDR2 YFSETQ. V shed 0 bases and J shed 0 bases, with 6 bases lying between them. In DNA, the CDR3 is TGCGCCAGCAGCTTGGCTGGCATGAACACTGAAGCTTTCTTT. It encodes CASSLAGMNTEAFF.

This chain uses TRBV11-2 with TRBJ1-1, with a tentative D call TRBD1 (6 bases). This CDR3 is 13 amino acids long. The ends were cut back, 5 bases at V and 11 bases at J, with 18 bases in the middle. Germline CDR1 reads SGHAT; CDR2 reads FQNNGV. The chain's CDR3 is CASSPQRGGKAFF. The CDR3 DNA reads TGTGCCAGCAGCCCTCAGAGGGGGGGAAAGGCTTTCTTT. The entire variable domain, with the rest obtained from reference TRBV11-2 and TRBJ1-1, is as follows: EAGVAQSPRYKIIEKRQSVAFWCNPISGHATLYWYQQILGQGPKLLIQFQNNGVVDDSQLPKDRFSAERLKGVDSTLKIQPAKLEDSAVYLCASSPQRGGKAFFGQGTRLTVV.

The V gene is TRBV12-3 or TRBV12-4, the J gene TRBJ2-2; 11 bases are shared with TRBD2. J gave up 6 bases and V 6 bases, and 6 bases lay outside the gene matches. The CDR3 length is 15 residues. CDR3: CASRSGTSGSGELFF. The CDR3 DNA reads TGTGCCAGCAGGTCTGGGACTAGCGGCTCCGGGGAGCTGTTTTTT.

This clonotype was counted a few times. The V gene is TRBV3-1, the J gene TRBJ2-1; no clear D. V lost 0 bases and J 5 bases, leaving 8 bases between the germline ends. The CDR3 consists of 14 residues. Looked up from germline, CDR1 is LGHDT and CDR2 is YNNKEL (reference sequence). The CDR3 sequence: CASSQDPTHNEQFF. The DNA for the CDR3 is TGTGCCAGCAGCCAAGATCCTACCCACAATGAGCAGTTCTTC.

This clonotype has a handful of counts. The chain recombines TRBV18 with TRBJ2-3; 9 bases fit TRBD1. Per germline, CDR1 KGHSH and CDR2 LQKENI. This CDR3 region has 14 residues. Losses at the gene ends were 6 bases for V and 2 bases for J; bases not matched to a gene: 3. DNA of the CDR3: TGTGCCAGCTCGGGACAGGGACCCACAGATACGCAGTATTTT. Protein product: CASSGQGPTDTQYF. Full variable domain (missing parts from reference TRBV18 and TRBJ2-3): NAGVMQNPRHLVRRRGQEARLRCSPMKGHSHVYWYRQLPEEGLKFMVYLQKENIIDESGMPKERFSAEFPKEGPSILRIQQVVRGDSAAYFCASSGQGPTDTQYFGPGTRLTVL.

This clonotype has just a few counts. J is TRBJ1-3 and V is TRBV28; 7 nucleotides agree with TRBD1. CDR1 MDHEN and CDR2 SYDVKM come from the germline V gene. The CDR3 has 14 amino acids. V lost 5 bases, J lost 4 bases, and 5 bases stayed unmatched. The CDR3 spells CASSGGTAGNTIYF. Here the CDR3 DNA reads TGTGCCAGCAGTGGGGGGACAGCCGGAAACACCATATATTTT.

The rearrangement links TRBV27 to TRBJ1-5; D gene ambiguous. Germline CDR1 MNHEY, CDR2 SMNVEV (reference sequence). The V end lost 5 bases, the J end lost 1 base, and 15 bases lay between the germline ends. This CDR3 spans 16 amino acids. CDR3 bases: TGTGCCAGCAGTCCCCCGGTGCGGGAGAGCAATCAGCCCCAGCATTTT. Translating it yields CASSPPVRESNQPQHF.

The chain joins TRBV3-1 to TRBJ2-1, with D perhaps matching TRBD1 or TRBD2 (5 bases each). V gave up 6 bases and J gave up 5 bases, with 14 bases separating them. Germline lookup yields CDR1 LGHDT and CDR2 YNNKEL (reference sequence). This CDR3 has 14 amino acids. Here the CDR3 DNA reads TGTGCCAGCAGTCCCGGGACGCCAAACAATGAGCAGTTCTTC. It is translated as CASSPGTPNNEQFF.

J is TRBJ1-2 and V is TRBV6-2 or TRBV6-3; a weak D match, TRBD1 (6 bases). CDR1 MNHEY and CDR2 SVGEGT come from the germline V gene. The CDR3 runs to 14 residues. Trimming took off 3 bases at V and 4 bases at J, with 12 bases between the two ends. CDR3 residues: CASSYGTSTYGYTF. The CDR3 bases are TGTGCCAGCAGTTATGGGACATCGACCTATGGCTACACCTTC.